Presented here are 25 T cell receptor beta chains from one specimen sequenced in a study of tissue T cells after allogeneic stem cell transplantation. TCRdb keeps only in-frame clones here, not all; method: immunoSEQ multiplex PCR. The profile shows about 12,000 clones, 70% to 80% of them singletons. This material consisted of tissue from the right colon, taken at autopsy. The receptors shown here come from a woman aged 18 to 55 with breast cancer.

This clone appeared a few times. The chain couples TRBV7-8 to TRBJ2-3, with TRBD1 identical over 9 bases. Unmatched junction bases numbered 4, after V lost 5 bases and J lost 4 bases. The CDR3 is made up of 14 amino acids. Germline V lookup: CDR1 SGHVS, CDR2 FQNEAQ. The CDR3 sequence: CASSRGQGADTQYF. DNA for the CDR3: TGTGCCAGCAGCCGGGGACAGGGTGCAGATACGCAGTATTTT.

The chain links TRBV18 to TRBJ1-2; D is unclear. Germline CDR1 KGHSH, CDR2 LQKENI. The germline V and J ends were trimmed by 3 bases and 8 bases, with 16 bases remaining between them. The CDR3 runs to 14 residues. The CDR3, as DNA: TGTGCCAGCTCACCGGACGACGGACGGGGAGGCTACACCTTC. This translates into CASSPDDGRGGYTF.

The chain uses TRBV24-1 and TRBJ2-7; the D gene is possibly TRBD2 (6 bases). The CDR3 runs 12 residues. Trimming removed 2 bases from V and 8 bases from J, with 9 bases in between. Germline V gene sequence: CDR1 KGHDR, CDR2 SFDVKD. This chain's CDR3 is CATSDYREKQYF. The CDR3 nucleotides read TGTGCCACCAGTGATTACCGGGAGAAGCAGTACTTC.

This chain uses TRBV11-2 with TRBJ2-3, with 10 bases that match TRBD2. The CDR3 is 17 amino acids. Unmatched junction bases numbered 12, after V lost 5 bases and J lost 4 bases. Germline V gene data show CDR1 as SGHAT and CDR2 as FQNNGV. CDR3: CASSPKRLAGVSDTQYF. CDR3 DNA: TGTGCCAGCAGCCCGAAGAGGCTAGCGGGGGTTTCAGATACGCAGTATTTT. Looking up the rest from reference TRBV11-2 and TRBJ2-3 gives the full variable domain: EAGVAQSPRYKIIEKRQSVAFWCNPISGHATLYWYQQILGQGPKLLIQFQNNGVVDDSQLPKDRFSAERLKGVDSTLKIQPAKLEDSAVYLCASSPKRLAGVSDTQYFGPGTRLTVL.

The rearrangement links TRBV11-1 to TRBJ1-1; D is ambiguous. CDR3 size: 12 residues. Germline V gene lookup returns CDR1 SGHAT and CDR2 FQDESV (reference sequence). The germline V and J ends were trimmed by 4 bases and 0 bases, with 3 bases remaining between them. CDR3 amino acids: CASSWMNTEAFF. The CDR3 region has the DNA TGTGCCAGCAGCTGGATGAACACTGAAGCTTTCTTT.

The chain's CDR3 is CASRGREVVETQYF. The CDR3 DNA reads TGTGCCAGCAGGGGTCGGGAGGTGGTGGAGACCCAGTACTTC. The chain recombines TRBV6-5 with TRBJ2-5; 7 bases agree with TRBD2. The ends lost 6 bases at V and 5 bases at J; junction bases unmatched: 9. The CDR3 is 14 amino acids. Looked up from germline, CDR1 is MNHEY and CDR2 is SVGAGI.

This clone was observed a few times. The chain links TRBV28 to TRBJ1-1, with D possibly being TRBD1 (6 bases). The CDR3 runs 14 residues. CDR1 MDHEN and CDR2 SYDVKM come from the germline V gene. The germline V and J ends were trimmed by 3 bases and 2 bases, with 10 bases remaining between them. The CDR3, as DNA: TGTGCCAGCAGTTTGTGGGGGCGAAACACTGAAGCTTTCTTT. This gives the protein CASSLWGRNTEAFF. Complete variable domain (other parts from reference TRBV28 and TRBJ1-1): DVKVTQSSRYLVKRTGEKVFLECVQDMDHENMFWYRQDPGLGLRLIYFSYDVKMKEKGDIPEGYSVSREKKERFSLILESASTNQTSMYLCASSLWGRNTEAFFGQGTRLTVV.

CDR3 region: CASSVELVRGISTDTQYF. The CDR3, as DNA: TGTGCCAGCAGCGTAGAGCTGGTCAGGGGGATCAGCACAGATACGCAGTATTTT. The chain has TRBV9 and TRBJ2-3; 7 bases map to TRBD1. V shed 0 bases, J shed 0 bases, and the junction held 10 bases outside the gene matches. CDR1 and CDR2 (germline): SGDLS, YYNGEE. The CDR3 length is 18 residues.

This chain's CDR3 is CASSSPDLLANTGELFF. In nucleotides, the CDR3 is TGTGCCAGCAGCTCCCCGGATCTACTCGCGAACACCGGGGAGCTGTTTTTT. V gene TRBV5-4 combines with J gene TRBJ2-2; D uncertain. Germline V gene sequence: CDR1 SGHNT, CDR2 YYREEE (reference sequence). The CDR3 contains 17 residues. Trimming cost V 3 bases and J 0 bases, with 15 bases left between them.

With respect to this clone: This sample includes further DNA sequences coding for the same CDR3. This chain connects TRBV6-4 to TRBJ2-3, with 11 nucleotides matching TRBD2. This CDR3 has 15 residues. After removal of 0 bases from V and 4 bases from J, the junction contained 0 bases not matched to a gene. CDR1 and CDR2 from the germline V gene are MRHNA and SNTAGT. The CDR3 protein is CASSDSSGGADTQYF. For the CDR3, the DNA is TGTGCCAGCAGTGACTCTAGCGGGGGGGCAGATACGCAGTATTTT.

This clone was counted between two and nine times. The rearrangement links TRBV30 to TRBJ2-3; D remains unclear. Germline CDR1 and CDR2: GTSNPN and SVGIG (reference sequence). The CDR3 sequence is 13 residues long. Trimming took off 0 bases at V and 0 bases at J, with 4 bases between the two ends. The CDR3 DNA is TGTGCCTGGAGTGTGCGGAGCACAGATACGCAGTATTTT. As protein: CAWSVRSTDTQYF.

The chain joins TRBV11-2 to TRBJ1-1, with D possibly matching TRBD1 (5 bases). CDR3 length equals 14 residues. The germline V and J ends were trimmed by 1 base and 4 bases, with 10 bases remaining between them. Germline V gives CDR1 SGHAT, CDR2 FQNNGV. CDR3: CASSLVAGSTEAFF. The CDR3 DNA is TGTGCCAGCAGCTTAGTGGCAGGGTCCACTGAAGCTTTCTTT.

J is TRBJ1-1 and V is TRBV11-2; no clear D gene. Trimming took 1 base from V and 6 from J, leaving 9 bases between them. The CDR3 sequence is 13 residues long. Per germline, CDR1 SGHAT and CDR2 FQNNGV. CDR3 in amino acids: CASSLVYGAEAFF. The CDR3 nucleotides read TGTGCCAGCAGCTTAGTTTACGGAGCTGAAGCTTTCTTT.

This chain connects TRBV30 to TRBJ2-5; D possibly uses TRBD1 or TRBD2 (5 bases each). V was shortened by 0 bases and J by 3 bases, with 11 bases between the two germline ends. The V gene's germline CDR1 is GTSNPN and CDR2 SVGIG (reference sequence). The CDR3 is 14 amino acids. This CDR3 is CAWSVGLGEETQYF. In DNA form, the CDR3 reads TGTGCCTGGAGTGTGGGTTTGGGGGAAGAGACCCAGTACTTC.

This chain joins TRBV12-3 or TRBV12-4 and TRBJ2-5; no firm D call. Trimming stripped 7 bases from V and 2 bases from J, with 11 bases between. The CDR3 is made up of 13 amino acids. Here the CDR3 DNA reads TGTGCCAGCAACCCCAGCACACAAGAGACCCAGTACTTC. Protein product: CASNPSTQETQYF.

This sequence joins TRBV6-2 or TRBV6-3 and TRBJ1-5; TRBD1 is a possible D gene (5 bases). Trimming left V 2 bases short and J 2 bases short, with 16 bases between. This CDR3 region has 17 residues. Germline V lookup: CDR1 MNHEY, CDR2 SVGEGT. The CDR3 region is CASSYPGSRVGNQPQHF. DNA for the CDR3: TGTGCCAGCAGTTACCCCGGGAGCAGGGTCGGCAATCAGCCCCAGCATTTT.

This chain connects TRBV14 to TRBJ1-4; D might be TRBD1 (6 bases). Germline V gene lookup returns CDR1 SGHDN and CDR2 FVKESK. CDR3 length: 19 residues. The V end was cut by 0 bases, the J end by 3 bases, with 20 bases between. The CDR3 region has the DNA TGTGCCAGCAGCCAAGAAGGGGTCGGGGGCCGGGCGGCTAATGAAAAACTGTTTTTT. As protein: CASSQEGVGGRAANEKLFF.

CDR3 residues: CASSLAGVANTEAFF. The CDR3 DNA is TGTGCCAGCAGCTTGGCCGGAGTAGCCAACACTGAAGCTTTCTTT. J is TRBJ1-1 and V is TRBV5-6; D is unclear. V was clipped by 0 bases and J by 2 bases, with 11 bases between them. CDR3 length: 15 amino acids. Germline values: CDR1 SGHDT, CDR2 YYEEEE.

The gene calls are TRBV11-3 and TRBJ2-7; D call uncertain. V was pared by 3 bases and J by 3 bases, with 9 bases between. Per germline, CDR1 SGHNT and CDR2 YENEEA. This CDR3 region has 13 residues. This CDR3 is CASSFDPSYEQYF. CDR3 bases: TGTGCCAGCAGCTTCGATCCTAGCTACGAGCAGTACTTC.

The chain carries TRBV6-4 and TRBJ2-7; 7 bases are shared with TRBD1. The CDR3 is 15 residues long. V shed 5 bases and J 3 bases; nucleotides not matched to a gene: 10. The germline V gene encodes CDR1 MRHNA and CDR2 SNTAGT. CDR3 sequence reads: CASSRFQGVDYEQYF. The CDR3 DNA follows: TGTGCCAGCAGTAGATTTCAGGGGGTGGACTACGAGCAGTACTTC.

The rearrangement links TRBV6-5 to TRBJ2-7; 10 positions match TRBD1. The ends lost 4 bases at V and 6 bases at J; junction bases unmatched: 12. Looked up from germline, CDR1 is MNHEY and CDR2 is SVGAGI. The CDR3 length is 16 residues. The CDR3 DNA sequence: TGTGCCAGCAGTTCTCTCCCGGGACAGGGGACACTCGAGCAGTACTTC. Its protein product is CASSSLPGQGTLEQYF.

The CDR3 is CASISPGTRGYREQFF. CDR3 in DNA: TGTGCCAGCATCTCACCCGGGACTAGAGGGTACAGAGAGCAGTTCTTC. The chain combines TRBV28 with TRBJ2-1; 8 positions match TRBD2. CDR1 MDHEN and CDR2 SYDVKM come from the germline V gene. The V gene end was trimmed by 7 bases and the J gene end by 10 bases; junction bases not matched to a gene: 18. CDR3 size: 16 residues.

The V and J genes are TRBV19 and TRBJ2-6, with 12 bases matching TRBD1. The CDR3 has 18 amino acids. Germline CDR1 LNHDA, CDR2 SQIVND (reference sequence). V lost 5 bases, J lost 4 bases, and 9 bases stayed unmatched. CDR3 region: CASSPRPGQGAGANVLTF. The CDR3 nucleotides are TGTGCCAGTAGTCCACGACCGGGACAGGGGGCGGGGGCCAACGTCCTGACTTTC.

This clone was picked up a small number of times. The genes are TRBV27 and TRBJ2-7; D gene ambiguous. Trimming took 4 bases from V and 0 from J, leaving 13 bases between them. CDR1 and CDR2 (germline): MNHEY, SMNVEV (reference sequence). The CDR3 runs to 15 residues. CDR3 residues: CASSSWVQRSYEQYF. The CDR3 bases are TGTGCCAGCAGTTCATGGGTACAACGCTCCTACGAGCAGTACTTC.

CDR3 region: CASSSLAGDYNEQFF. CDR3 coding DNA: TGTGCCAGCAGCTCCCTAGCGGGAGACTACAATGAGCAGTTCTTC. The chain carries TRBV5-8 and TRBJ2-1, with 10 bases fitting TRBD2. CDR3 length: 15 residues. V dropped 3 bases and J dropped 3; count of bases not matched to a gene: 3. The germline V gene encodes CDR1 SGHTS and CDR2 YDEGEE.